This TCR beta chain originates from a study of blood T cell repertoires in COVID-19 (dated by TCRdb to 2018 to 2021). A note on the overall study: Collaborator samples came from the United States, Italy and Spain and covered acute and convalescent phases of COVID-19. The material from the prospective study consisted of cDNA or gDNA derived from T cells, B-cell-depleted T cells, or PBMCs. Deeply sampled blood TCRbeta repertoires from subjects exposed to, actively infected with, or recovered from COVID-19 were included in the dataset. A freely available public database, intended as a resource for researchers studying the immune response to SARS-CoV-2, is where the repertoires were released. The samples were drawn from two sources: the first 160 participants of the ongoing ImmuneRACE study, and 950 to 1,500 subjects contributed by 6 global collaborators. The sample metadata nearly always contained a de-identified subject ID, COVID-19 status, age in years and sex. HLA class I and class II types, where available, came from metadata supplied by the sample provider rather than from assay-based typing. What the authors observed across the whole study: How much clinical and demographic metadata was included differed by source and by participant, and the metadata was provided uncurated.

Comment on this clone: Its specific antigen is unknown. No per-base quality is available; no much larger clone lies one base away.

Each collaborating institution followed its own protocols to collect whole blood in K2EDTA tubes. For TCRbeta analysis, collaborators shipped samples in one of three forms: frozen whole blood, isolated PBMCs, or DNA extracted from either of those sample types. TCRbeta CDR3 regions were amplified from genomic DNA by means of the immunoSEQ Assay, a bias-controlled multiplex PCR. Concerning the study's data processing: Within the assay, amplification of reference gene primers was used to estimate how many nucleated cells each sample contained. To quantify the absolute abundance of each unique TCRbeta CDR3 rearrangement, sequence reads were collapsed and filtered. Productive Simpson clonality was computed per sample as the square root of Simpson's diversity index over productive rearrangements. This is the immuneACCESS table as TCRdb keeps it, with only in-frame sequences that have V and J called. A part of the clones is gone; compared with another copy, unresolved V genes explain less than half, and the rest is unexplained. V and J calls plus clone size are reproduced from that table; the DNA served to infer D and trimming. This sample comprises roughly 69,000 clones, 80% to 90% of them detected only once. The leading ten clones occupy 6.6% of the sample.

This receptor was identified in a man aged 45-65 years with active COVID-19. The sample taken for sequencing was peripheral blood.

Read as DNA, the sequence is TGTGCCAGCAGCAAGGTTCTAGCGGGGGGGCGTTACAATGAGCAGTTCTTC. Translation gives CASSKVLAGGRYNEQFF. The sequence links TRBV21-1 to TRBJ2-1; the table's D call of TRBD2 was not tested on the DNA. TRBV21-1 is a pseudogene locus. The CDR3 spans 17 residues, from the cysteine through the phenylalanine. Only CDR3 DNA remains: 51 bases, in frame from the first base.